This TCR beta chain came from a study of cytomegalovirus exposure and HLA in healthy donors. As regards this clone: What it binds is unknown.

General observations from the study: Later analysis showed TCR association rates varying by HLA locus, highest for DRB1 and lowest for HLA-C.

The length of the CDR3 is 17 residues. CDR1 is SGDLS, CDR2 YYNGEE, per germline. The V and J ends lost 4 bases and 6 bases, in that order; junction bases with no gene match: 17. Use of 60 Vbeta and 13 Jbeta primers characterized the PCR. Data came from immunoSEQ multiplex PCR; TCRdb stores just in-frame clones and leaves some out. The data hold 150,000 to 200,000 clones, with roughly 80% observed a single time. This receptor was obtained from a man aged 45 to 65 in good health and CMV-seropositive. The chain employs TRBV9 and TRBJ1-2; the match to TRBD1 covers 8 bases. Sequenced input: PBMCs. CDR3 bases: TGTGCCAGCAGCTCCCGACCGGAGGACAGGGCCGTGCATGGCTACACCTTC. Translating it yields CASSSRPEDRAVHGYTF.